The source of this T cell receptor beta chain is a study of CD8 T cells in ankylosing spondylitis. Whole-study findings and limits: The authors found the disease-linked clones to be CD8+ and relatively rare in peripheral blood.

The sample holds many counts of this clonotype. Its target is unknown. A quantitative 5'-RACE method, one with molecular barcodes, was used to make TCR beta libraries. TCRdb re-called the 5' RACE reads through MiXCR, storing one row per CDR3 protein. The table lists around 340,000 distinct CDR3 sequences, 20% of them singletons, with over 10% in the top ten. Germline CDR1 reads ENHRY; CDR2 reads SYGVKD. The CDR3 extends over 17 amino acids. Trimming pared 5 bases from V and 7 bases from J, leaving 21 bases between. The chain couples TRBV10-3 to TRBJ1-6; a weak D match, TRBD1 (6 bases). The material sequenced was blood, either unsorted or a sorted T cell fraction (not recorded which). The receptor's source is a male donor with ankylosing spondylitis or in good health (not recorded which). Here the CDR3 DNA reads TGTGCCATCAGTCGGGGAAGGGGGTTGTACTCCAATTCACCCCTCCACTTT. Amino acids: CAISRGRGLYSNSPLHF.